This T cell receptor (beta chain) was obtained from a study of blood T cell repertoires in COVID-19. Study details: COVID-19 samples, acute and convalescent, were from the United States, Italy and Spain. T cells, B-cell-depleted T cells, or PBMCs supplied cDNA or gDNA.

Followed over time, Seattle patients had been enrolled while infection was active. The germline V gene has CDR1 MNHEY and CDR2 SVGAGI. The CDR3 is 13 residues long. Trimming removed 4 bases at V and 1 base at J, with 7 bases between. As processed by the authors: Reference gene primer amplification gave estimated nucleated cell counts. Method: immunoSEQ multiplex PCR; TCRdb's copy keeps in-frame clones and lacks some. D and trimming were read from the DNA, whereas the V and J calls and clone size are those reported in that table. The sample consists of some 190,000 clones, around 76% of them appearing once.

The sequenced sample was peripheral blood. The chain combines TRBV6-5 with TRBJ2-5, with D unresolved. The source of this sequence is a woman aged 55-70 years with COVID-19, enrolled during active disease. The CDR3 nucleotides are TGTGCCAGCAGTTGGGCCCGCCAAGAGACCCAGTACTTC. Translated, it gives CASSWARQETQYF.